Listed here are 6 T cell receptor beta chains from one sample, sequenced in a study of T cell responses to AZD1222 COVID-19 vaccine. Clones were sequenced by immunoSEQ multiplex PCR, and TCRdb holds only the in-frame ones, with some missing. The profile shows around 190,000 clones, 90% to 95% of them singletons. This material consisted of peripheral blood, taken 28 days after the second AZD1222 dose. The receptors come from an adult who received the AZD1222 COVID-19 vaccine.

The rearrangement joins TRBV10-3 to TRBJ2-1; D gene unclear. The CDR3 extends over 15 amino acids. The germline CDR1 and CDR2 sequences are ENHRY and SYGVKD. Trimming removed 4 bases at V and 1 base at J, with 11 bases between. The CDR3 DNA sequence: TGTGCCATCAGTGTCGACTCGTATTCCTACAATGAGCAGTTCTTC. Protein sequence: CAISVDSYSYNEQFF.

J is TRBJ1-1 and V is TRBV5-1; D call uncertain. V was shortened by 1 base and J by 1 base, with 8 bases between the two germline ends. Germline V gene lookup returns CDR1 SGHRS and CDR2 YFSETQ. CDR3 length: 14 amino acids. The CDR3 DNA follows: TGCGCCAGCAGCTTGACAGCTCAGAACACTGAAGCTTTCTTT. It codes for CASSLTAQNTEAFF.

V usage is TRBV6-5 and J usage is TRBJ1-1; D gene uncertain. The CDR3 is made up of 15 amino acids. CDR1 and CDR2 from the germline V gene are MNHEY and SVGAGI. V dropped 1 base and J dropped 3 bases, with 12 bases sitting between them. CDR3 region: CASSYWKKSYTEAFF. For the CDR3, the DNA is TGTGCCAGCAGTTACTGGAAGAAATCGTACACTGAAGCTTTCTTT.

CDR3 region: CASSLLQGGNEQFF. CDR3 coding DNA: TGTGCCAGCAGTTTACTACAGGGGGGCAATGAGCAGTTCTTC. The chain joins TRBV27 to TRBJ2-1; 8 bases are shared with TRBD1. V lost 2 bases, J lost 6 bases, and 3 bases stayed unmatched. CDR1 is MNHEY and CDR2 is SMNVEV in the germline V gene (reference sequence). There are 14 residues in the CDR3.

This clone was picked up one time. This chain uses TRBV6-5 with TRBJ1-1; D ambiguous. Trimming pared 2 bases from V and 4 bases from J, leaving 14 bases between. The CDR3 sequence is 15 residues long. Per the germline V gene, CDR1 is MNHEY and CDR2 is SVGAGI. The CDR3 DNA reads as TGTGCCAGCAGTTACCGTTCGGGAAGGAGCACTGAAGCTTTCTTT. Its translation: CASSYRSGRSTEAFF.

This sequence joins TRBV4-1 and TRBJ1-1, with a tentative D call TRBD1 (6 bases). V gave up 0 bases and J gave up 2 bases, with 19 bases separating them. The germline V gene encodes CDR1 MGHRA and CDR2 YSYEKL. There are 18 residues in the CDR3. The CDR3 sequence: CASSQDRGRTARNTEAFF. The CDR3 DNA reads TGCGCCAGCAGCCAAGATCGGGGCCGGACAGCCAGAAACACTGAAGCTTTCTTT.